This TCR beta chain emerged from a study of T cells in Graves' hyperthyroidism and ophthalmopathy. Broader study findings: Expanded thyroid clonotypes (above 0.001) were mostly also found in blood.

RNA transcripts provided the source from which TCR beta CDR3 regions were amplified. Researchers ran a first-round RT-PCR on the TCR CDR3 using the HTBI primer set. MiXCR was run by TCRdb on the multiplex PCR reads, yielding one entry per CDR3 protein. Among some 350,000 distinct CDR3 sequences listed, 19% were seen once. This clonotype was recorded a few times. Its antigen is as yet unknown. Germline lookup yields CDR1 MGHRA and CDR2 YSYEKL. The CDR3 contains 13 residues. The V and J ends lost 1 base and 4 bases respectively, with 5 bases between them. Diagnostic decisions used clinical symptoms, serum thyroxine and TRAb, thyroid ultrasound and orbital computed tomography.

The sample was blood. This TCR was recovered from a woman aged 18-29 years with Graves' hyperthyroidism. The V gene is TRBV4-1, the J gene TRBJ1-3; D is ambiguous. CDR3 in amino acids: CASSQAPGNTIYF. The CDR3 DNA reads TGCGCCAGCAGCCAAGCCCCAGGAAACACCATATATTTT.